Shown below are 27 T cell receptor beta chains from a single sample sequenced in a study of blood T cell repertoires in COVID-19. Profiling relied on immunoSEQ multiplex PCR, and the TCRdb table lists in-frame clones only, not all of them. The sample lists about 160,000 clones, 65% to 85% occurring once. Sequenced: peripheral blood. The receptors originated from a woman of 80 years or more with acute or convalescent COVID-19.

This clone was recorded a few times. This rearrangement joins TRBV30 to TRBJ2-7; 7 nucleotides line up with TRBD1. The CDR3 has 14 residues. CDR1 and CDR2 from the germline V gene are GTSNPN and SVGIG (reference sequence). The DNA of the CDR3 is TGTGCAATTCAGATGGGGACAGAGGCCTACGAGCAGTACTTC. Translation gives CAIQMGTEAYEQYF.

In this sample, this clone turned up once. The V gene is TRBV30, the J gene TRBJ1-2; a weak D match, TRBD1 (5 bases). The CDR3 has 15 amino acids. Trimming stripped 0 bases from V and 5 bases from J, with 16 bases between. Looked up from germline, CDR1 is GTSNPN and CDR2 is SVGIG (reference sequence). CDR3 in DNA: TGTGCCTGGAGTGTACTACAGGCAAGACGATATGGCTACACCTTC. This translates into CAWSVLQARRYGYTF. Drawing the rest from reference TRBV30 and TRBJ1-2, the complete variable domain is SQTIHQWPATLVQPVGSPLSLECTVEGTSNPNLYWYRQAAGRGLQLLFYSVGIGQISSEVPQNLSASRPQDRQFILSSKKLLLSDSGFYLCAWSVLQARRYGYTFGSGTRLTVV.

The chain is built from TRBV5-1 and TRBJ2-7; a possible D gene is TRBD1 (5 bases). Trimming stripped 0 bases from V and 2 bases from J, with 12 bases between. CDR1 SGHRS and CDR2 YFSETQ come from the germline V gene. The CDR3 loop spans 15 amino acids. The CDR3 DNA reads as TGCGCCAGCAGCTTGGCTTTAGGGGATGCCTACGAGCAGTACTTC. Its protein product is CASSLALGDAYEQYF.

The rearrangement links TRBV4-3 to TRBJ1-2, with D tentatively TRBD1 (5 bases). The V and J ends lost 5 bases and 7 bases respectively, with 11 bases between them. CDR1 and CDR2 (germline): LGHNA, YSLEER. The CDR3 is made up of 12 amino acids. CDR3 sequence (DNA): TGCGCCAGCAGCGGTCCGGGACTTGGCTACACCTTC. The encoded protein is CASSGPGLGYTF.

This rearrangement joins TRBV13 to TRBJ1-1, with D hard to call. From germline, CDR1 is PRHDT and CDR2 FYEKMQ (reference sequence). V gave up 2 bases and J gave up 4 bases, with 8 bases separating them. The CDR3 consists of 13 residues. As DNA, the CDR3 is TGTGCCAGCAGCTTATTCGGGAGCACTGAAGCTTTCTTT. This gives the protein CASSLFGSTEAFF.

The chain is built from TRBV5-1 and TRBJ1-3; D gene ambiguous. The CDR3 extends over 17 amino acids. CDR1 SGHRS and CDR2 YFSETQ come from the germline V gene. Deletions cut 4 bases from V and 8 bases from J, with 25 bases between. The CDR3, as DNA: TGCGCCAGCAGCCCCAGGCCGACGGCTGGTCATGGTGACACCATATATTTT. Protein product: CASSPRPTAGHGDTIYF.

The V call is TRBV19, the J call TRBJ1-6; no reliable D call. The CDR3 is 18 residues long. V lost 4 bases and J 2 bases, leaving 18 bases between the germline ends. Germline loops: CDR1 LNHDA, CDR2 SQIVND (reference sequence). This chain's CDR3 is CASSKRDLVSTYNSPLHF. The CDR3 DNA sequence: TGTGCCAGTAGTAAGCGTGATTTGGTGTCAACCTATAATTCACCCCTCCACTTT.

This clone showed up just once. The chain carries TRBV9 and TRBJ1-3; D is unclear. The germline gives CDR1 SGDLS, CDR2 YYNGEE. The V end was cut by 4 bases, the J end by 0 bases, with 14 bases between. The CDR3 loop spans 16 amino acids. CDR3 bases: TGTGCCAGCAGCCCTACCCCCGGAGACTCTGGAAACACCATATATTTT. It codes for CASSPTPGDSGNTIYF.

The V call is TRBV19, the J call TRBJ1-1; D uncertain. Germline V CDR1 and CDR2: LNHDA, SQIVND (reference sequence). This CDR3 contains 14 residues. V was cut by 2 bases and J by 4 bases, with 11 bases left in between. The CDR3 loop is CASSIRIGVTEAFF. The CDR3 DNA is TGTGCCAGTAGTATACGGATCGGGGTCACTGAAGCTTTCTTT.

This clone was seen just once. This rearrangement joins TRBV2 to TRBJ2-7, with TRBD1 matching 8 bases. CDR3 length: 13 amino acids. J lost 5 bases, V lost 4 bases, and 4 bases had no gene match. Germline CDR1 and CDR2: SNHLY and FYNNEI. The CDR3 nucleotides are TGTGCCAGCAGTGGACAGGGGAACAACGAGCAGTACTTC. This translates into CASSGQGNNEQYF.

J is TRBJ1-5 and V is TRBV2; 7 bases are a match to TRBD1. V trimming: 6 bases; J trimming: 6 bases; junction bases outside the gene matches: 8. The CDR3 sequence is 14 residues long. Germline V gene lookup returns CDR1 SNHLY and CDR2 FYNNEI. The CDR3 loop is CASSAGTVLQPQHF. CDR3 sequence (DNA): TGTGCCAGCAGCGCCGGGACAGTTCTTCAGCCCCAGCATTTT.

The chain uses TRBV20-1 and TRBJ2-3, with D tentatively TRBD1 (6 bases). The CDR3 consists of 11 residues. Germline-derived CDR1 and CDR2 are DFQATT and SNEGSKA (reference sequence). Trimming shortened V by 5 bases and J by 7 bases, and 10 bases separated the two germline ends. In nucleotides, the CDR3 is TGCAGTGCTGTCAGGGGATATACGCAGTATTTT. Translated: CSAVRGYTQYF.

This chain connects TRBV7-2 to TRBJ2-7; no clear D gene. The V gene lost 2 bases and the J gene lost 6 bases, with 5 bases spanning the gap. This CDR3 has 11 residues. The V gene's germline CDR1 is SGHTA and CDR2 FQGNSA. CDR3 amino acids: CASSLNSEQYF. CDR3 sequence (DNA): TGTGCCAGCAGCTTAAATAGCGAGCAGTACTTC.

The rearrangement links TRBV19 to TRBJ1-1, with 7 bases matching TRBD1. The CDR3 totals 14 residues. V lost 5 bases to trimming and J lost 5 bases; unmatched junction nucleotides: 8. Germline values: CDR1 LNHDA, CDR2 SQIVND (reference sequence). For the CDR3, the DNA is TGTGCCAGTAGTGCCGCCAGGGGGAGGACTGAAGCTTTCTTT. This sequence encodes CASSAARGRTEAFF. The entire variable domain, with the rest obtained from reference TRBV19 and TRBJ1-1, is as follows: DGGITQSPKYLFRKEGQNVTLSCEQNLNHDAMYWYRQDPGQGLRLIYYSQIVNDFQKGDIAEGYSVSREKKESFPLTVTSAQKNPTAFYLCASSAARGRTEAFFGQGTRLTVV.

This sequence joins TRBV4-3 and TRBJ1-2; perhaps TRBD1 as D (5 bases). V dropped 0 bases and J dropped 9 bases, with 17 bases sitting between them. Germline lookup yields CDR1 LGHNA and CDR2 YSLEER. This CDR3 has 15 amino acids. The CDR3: CASSQDRGGLWRYTF. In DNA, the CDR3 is TGCGCCAGCAGCCAAGATAGGGGTGGCTTATGGCGCTACACCTTC.

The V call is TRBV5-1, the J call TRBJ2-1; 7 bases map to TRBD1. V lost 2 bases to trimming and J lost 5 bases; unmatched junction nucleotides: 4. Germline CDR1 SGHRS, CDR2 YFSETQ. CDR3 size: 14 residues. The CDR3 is CASSLGTGDNEQFF. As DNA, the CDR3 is TGCGCCAGCAGCTTAGGAACAGGGGACAATGAGCAGTTCTTC.

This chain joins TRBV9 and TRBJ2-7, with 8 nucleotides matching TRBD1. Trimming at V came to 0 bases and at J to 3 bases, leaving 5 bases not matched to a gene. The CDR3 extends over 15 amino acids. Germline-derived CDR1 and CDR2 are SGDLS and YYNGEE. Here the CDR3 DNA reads TGTGCCAGCAGCGTAGCTTTCGGGACAGGCTACGAGCAGTACTTC. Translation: CASSVAFGTGYEQYF.

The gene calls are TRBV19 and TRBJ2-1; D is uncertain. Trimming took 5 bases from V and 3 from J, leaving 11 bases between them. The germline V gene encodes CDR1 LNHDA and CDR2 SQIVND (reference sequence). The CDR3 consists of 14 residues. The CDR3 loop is CASSDSYFYNEQFF. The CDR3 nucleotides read TGTGCCAGTAGTGACTCGTATTTCTACAATGAGCAGTTCTTC.

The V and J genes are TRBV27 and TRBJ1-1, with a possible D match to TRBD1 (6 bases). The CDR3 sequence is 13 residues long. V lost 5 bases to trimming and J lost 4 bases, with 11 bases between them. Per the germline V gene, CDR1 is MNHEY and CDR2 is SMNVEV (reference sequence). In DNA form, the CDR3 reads TGTGCCAGCAGTACCAACAGGGTCACTGAAGCTTTCTTT. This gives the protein CASSTNRVTEAFF.

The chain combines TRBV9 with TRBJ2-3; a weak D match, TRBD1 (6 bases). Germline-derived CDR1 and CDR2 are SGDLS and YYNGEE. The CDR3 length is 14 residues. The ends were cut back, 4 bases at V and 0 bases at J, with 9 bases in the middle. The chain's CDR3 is CASSFGTSTDTQYF. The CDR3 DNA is TGTGCCAGCAGCTTCGGGACAAGCACAGATACGCAGTATTTT. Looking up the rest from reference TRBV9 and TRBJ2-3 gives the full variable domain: DSGVTQTPKHLITATGQRVTLRCSPRSGDLSVYWYQQSLDQGLQFLIQYYNGEERAKGNILERFSAQQFPDLHSELNLSSLELGDSALYFCASSFGTSTDTQYFGPGTRLTVL.

The CDR3 is CAISGNGQDSYEQYF. CDR3 coding DNA: TGTGCCATCAGTGGAAATGGACAGGATTCCTACGAGCAGTACTTC. The chain links TRBV10-3 to TRBJ2-7; 7 nucleotides align to TRBD1. V was clipped by 4 bases and J by 1 base; unmatched bases: 7. Germline V CDR1 and CDR2: ENHRY, SYGVKD. The CDR3 contains 15 residues.

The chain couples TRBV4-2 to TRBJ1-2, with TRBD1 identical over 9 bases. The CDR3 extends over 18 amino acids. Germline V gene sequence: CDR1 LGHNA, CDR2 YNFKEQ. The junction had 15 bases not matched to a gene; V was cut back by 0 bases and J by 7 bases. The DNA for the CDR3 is TGTGCCAGCAGCCAAGATATAACCAGGACAGGGGTTTATCTTGGCTACACCTTC. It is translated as CASSQDITRTGVYLGYTF.

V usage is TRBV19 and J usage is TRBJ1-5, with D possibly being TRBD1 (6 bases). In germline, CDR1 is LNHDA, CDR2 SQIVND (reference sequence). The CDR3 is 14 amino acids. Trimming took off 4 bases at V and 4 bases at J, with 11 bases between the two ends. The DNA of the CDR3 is TGTGCCAGTAGTAAAACAGGGCCAAATCAGCCCCAGCATTTT. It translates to CASSKTGPNQPQHF.

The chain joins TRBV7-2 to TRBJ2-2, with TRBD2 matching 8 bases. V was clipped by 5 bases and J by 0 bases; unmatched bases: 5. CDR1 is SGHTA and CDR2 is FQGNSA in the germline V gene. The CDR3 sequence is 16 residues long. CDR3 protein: CASSKTSGANTGELFF. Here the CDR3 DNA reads TGTGCCAGCAGCAAAACTAGCGGCGCGAACACCGGGGAGCTGTTTTTT.

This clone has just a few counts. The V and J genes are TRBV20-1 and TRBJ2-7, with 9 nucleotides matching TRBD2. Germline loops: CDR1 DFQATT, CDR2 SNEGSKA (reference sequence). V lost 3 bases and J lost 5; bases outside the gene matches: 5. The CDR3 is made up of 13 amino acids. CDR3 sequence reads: CSASSGLANEQYF. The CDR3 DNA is TGCAGTGCTAGTTCGGGACTAGCTAACGAGCAGTACTTC.

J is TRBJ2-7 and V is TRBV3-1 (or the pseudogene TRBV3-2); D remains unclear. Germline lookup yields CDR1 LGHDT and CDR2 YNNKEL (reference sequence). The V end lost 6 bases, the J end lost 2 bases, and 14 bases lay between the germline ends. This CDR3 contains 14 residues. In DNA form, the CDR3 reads TGTGCCAGCAGTCCTTACCTGCTAACCTACGAGCAGTACTTC. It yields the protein CASSPYLLTYEQYF.

The CDR3 region is CASSYHYPRDSYEQYF. CDR3 DNA sequence: TGTGCCAGCAGTTACCATTACCCGCGGGACTCCTACGAGCAGTACTTC. The V and J genes are TRBV6-5 and TRBJ2-7; D possibly corresponds to TRBD2 (6 bases). The CDR3 has 16 residues. The V end lost 2 bases, the J end lost 0 bases, and 14 bases lay between the germline ends. CDR1 is MNHEY, CDR2 SVGAGI, per germline.